Presented here are 10 T cell receptor beta chains from one specimen sequenced in a study of response to subunit inactivated influenza vaccine. TCRdb recomputed calls from the RT-PCR reads with MiXCR, one row per CDR3 protein. This sample carries about 800,000 distinct CDR3 sequences, 21% of them seen once, and the ten largest clones take 10%. This material consisted of PBMCs from blood, taken about 5 days after vaccination. All receptors derive from a man in his forties or fifties who received an inactivated influenza vaccine.

The gene calls are TRBV7-8 and TRBJ2-2; TRBD1 matches 8 bases. Germline V gene sequence: CDR1 SGHVS, CDR2 FQNEAQ. V shed 3 bases and J 7 bases; nucleotides not matched to a gene: 7. This CDR3 comprises 15 residues. CDR3 sequence reads: CASSLGTGVNGELFF. CDR3 sequence (DNA): TGTGCCAGCAGCTTGGGGACAGGTGTTAACGGGGAGCTGTTTTTT. Looking up the rest from reference TRBV7-8 and TRBJ2-2 gives the full variable domain: GAGVSQSPRYKVAKRGQDVALRCDPISGHVSLFWYQQALGQGPEFLTYFQNEAQLDKSGLPSDRFFAERPEGSVSTLKIQRTQQEDSAVYLCASSLGTGVNGELFFGEGSRLTVL.

The chain joins TRBV25-1 to TRBJ2-5; D is undetermined. The length of the CDR3 is 15 residues. Trimming took off 3 bases at V and 5 bases at J, with 16 bases between the two ends. Per the germline V gene, CDR1 is MGHDK and CDR2 is SYGVNS. This CDR3 reads CASSEGSGSGETQYF. DNA of the CDR3: TGTGCCAGCAGTGAGGGGTCGGGTTCCGGGGAGACCCAGTACTTC.

The chain links TRBV21-1 to TRBJ2-7; the D call TRBD2 from the table was never checked on the DNA. TRBV21-1 constitutes a pseudogene. The CDR3 contains 14 residues. CDR3 coding DNA: TGTGCCAGCACGGCGGGGTCAAGCTCCTACGAGCAGTACTTC. This gives the protein CASTAGSSSYEQYF.

This chain uses TRBV29-1 with TRBJ2-2; tentative D call: TRBD1 (6 bases). The CDR3 is 13 residues long. CDR1 and CDR2 (germline): SQVTM, ANQGSEA. V dropped 7 bases and J dropped 10 bases, with 19 bases sitting between them. This CDR3 is CSARTAMASELFF. The CDR3 region has the DNA TGCAGCGCCCGGACAGCCATGGCTTCGGAGCTGTTTTTT.

This clonotype was counted a few times. This chain uses TRBV12-3 or TRBV12-4 with TRBJ1-1; TRBD1 is a possible D gene (5 bases). Trimming left V 6 bases short and J 1 base short, with 15 bases between. This CDR3 region has 15 residues. This CDR3 is CASSLRLGANTEAFF. DNA of the CDR3: TGTGCCAGCAGCCTCAGGCTCGGGGCGAACACTGAAGCTTTCTTT.

V gene TRBV7-9 combines with J gene TRBJ2-2; 9 bases agree with TRBD1. The CDR3 has 17 residues. CDR1 SEHNR and CDR2 FQNEAQ come from the germline V gene (reference sequence). Trimming cost V 4 bases and J 1 base; bases outside gene matches: 7. The CDR3 loop is CASSSPMGQGNTGELFF. Written as DNA, the CDR3 is TGTGCCAGCAGCTCACCGATGGGACAGGGGAACACCGGGGAGCTGTTTTTT.

This clonotype was observed at least ten times. The V and J genes are TRBV2 and TRBJ2-5; D is ambiguous. Trimming stripped 3 bases from V and 1 base from J, with 9 bases between. Per the germline V gene, CDR1 is SNHLY and CDR2 is FYNNEI. This CDR3 is 14 amino acids long. The CDR3 nucleotides are TGTGCCAGCAGTGATAGACGGTTCCAAGAGACCCAGTACTTC. Translated, it gives CASSDRRFQETQYF.

This chain joins TRBV30 and TRBJ2-7; D gene unclear. V lost 0 bases to trimming and J lost 3 bases, with 9 bases between them. This CDR3 has 13 residues. Germline CDR1 and CDR2: GTSNPN and SVGIG (reference sequence). The CDR3 loop is CAWSVPPFYEQYF. The CDR3 DNA sequence: TGTGCCTGGAGTGTACCCCCCTTCTACGAGCAGTACTTC.

The chain carries TRBV7-2 and TRBJ2-3, with D maybe TRBD1 (5 bases). Germline lookup yields CDR1 SGHTA and CDR2 FQGNSA. Trimming removed 4 bases at V and 2 bases at J, with 13 bases between. This CDR3 comprises 15 residues. CDR3 region: CASSSLAGFTDTQYF. Written as DNA, the CDR3 is TGTGCCAGCAGCTCTTTGGCAGGGTTCACAGATACGCAGTATTTT.

This clonotype was observed a few times. This chain connects TRBV21-1 to TRBJ1-2; the table's D gene call, TRBD1, was not cross checked with the DNA. TRBV21-1 is a listed pseudogene. The CDR3 spans 13 residues. The DNA of the CDR3 is TGTGCCAGCAGCAAAGCGCGGGGGGATGGCTACACCTTC. Its translation: CASSKARGDGYTF.